Listed below are T cell receptor beta chains from one sample, sequenced in a study of blood T cell repertoires in COVID-19. Method: immunoSEQ multiplex PCR; TCRdb's copy keeps in-frame clones and lacks some. The sample consists of more than 150,000 clones, over 70% of them appearing once. The sequenced material came from peripheral blood. The receptors come from a man in his 60s with active or convalescent COVID-19. Both conserved end residues are part of each CDR3. The D gene is left open where the match is weak. Size is omitted from some rows. Given values are once, few, many or a class for expanded clones.

TRBV6-5	.	once	11	TRBJ2-7	TGTGCCAGCAGTTCCAGGGACGAGCAGTACTTC	CASSSRDEQYF
TRBV4-3	TRBD2	.	20	TRBJ2-3	TGCGCCAGCAGCCTCGGTGGATCCGGGACTAGTAGTGGGACCACAGATACGCAGTATTTT	CASSLGGSGTSSGTTDTQYF
TRBV6-5	.	.	13	TRBJ1-4	TGTGCCAGCAGCCGGGAAGGGAATGAAAAACTGTTTTTT	CASSREGNEKLFF
TRBV14	TRBD2	.	16	TRBJ2-7	TGTGCCAGCAGCCCTCTAAAGGCTAGCGGGGCCTACGAGCAGTACTTC	CASSPLKASGAYEQYF
TRBV7-2	TRBD1	.	15	TRBJ1-3	TGTGCCAGCAGCCCACAGGGGCCCTCTGGAAACACCATATATTTT	CASSPQGPSGNTIYF
TRBV25-1	.	.	14	TRBJ1-2	TGTGCCAGCAGTGAATCGAGGGGAGGGAATGGCTACACCTTC	CASSESRGGNGYTF
TRBV3-1/TRBV3-2	.	few	13	TRBJ1-5	TGTGCCAGCAGCCAAGATACAATCCAGCCCCAGCATTTT	CASSQDTIQPQHF
TRBV18	.	few	13	TRBJ2-1	TGTGCCAGCTCACCGACAGCCTACAATGAGCAGTTCTTC	CASSPTAYNEQFF
TRBV7-8	.	.	15	TRBJ1-1	TGTGCCAGCAGCTTAATGGGGCCCGGGAACACTGAAGCTTTCTTT	CASSLMGPGNTEAFF
TRBV11-1	.	.	14	TRBJ1-1	TGTGCCAGCAGCTTGTACCGGGGACTAGAACCGGCTTTCTTT	CASSLYRGLEPAFF
TRBV11-3	TRBD2	.	16	TRBJ2-2	TGTGCCAGCAGCACCGGACTAGCGGGAGGGACCGGGGAGCTGTTTTTT	CASSTGLAGGTGELFF
TRBV7-2	TRBD2	.	16	TRBJ2-7	TGTGCCAGCAGCCCGGGACTAGCGAGTATTTTTGACGAGCAGTACTTC	CASSPGLASIFDEQYF
TRBV16	TRBD1	.	19	TRBJ2-1	TGTGCCAGCAGCCCCCACAGGGGTTTGGGCAAAAGCTCCTACAATGAGCAGTTCTTC	CASSPHRGLGKSSYNEQFF
TRBV7-2	.	.	16	TRBJ2-4	TGTGCCAGCAGCGCGCAGGGGGGACTAGCCAAAAACATTCAGTACTTC	CASSAQGGLAKNIQYF
TRBV27	TRBD1	.	15	TRBJ1-1	TGTGCCAGCAGTTATCTAACAGGGGGCTTCACTGAAGCTTTCTTT	CASSYLTGGFTEAFF
TRBV5-1	.	.	15	TRBJ2-4	TGCGCCAGCAGCCTGGACCCGGGAGCCAAAAACATTCAGTACTTC	CASSLDPGAKNIQYF
TRBV28	.	.	16	TRBJ1-3	TGTGCCAGCAGTTTGGGAGAGGCATACTCTGGAAACACCATATATTTT	CASSLGEAYSGNTIYF
TRBV28	.	.	15	TRBJ1-1	TGTGCCAGCAGCCCAGCGGGGAGTCGGAACACTGAAGCTTTCTTT	CASSPAGSRNTEAFF
TRBV6-2/TRBV6-3	.	.	12	TRBJ2-2	TGTGCCAGCAGTCCCGACACCGGGGAGCTGTTTTTT	CASSPDTGELFF
TRBV7-3	TRBD1	.	15	TRBJ2-5	TGTGCCAGCAGCTCCGGGACAGGCTATGGAGAGACCCAGTACTTC	CASSSGTGYGETQYF
TRBV11-2	.	.	14	TRBJ1-6	TGTGCCAGCAGCTTAGAAAACAGGCATTCACCCCTCCACTTT	CASSLENRHSPLHF
TRBV27	TRBD1	.	15	TRBJ1-1	TGTGCCAGCAGTCAGGTGGGGACAGAGAACACTGAAGCTTTCTTT	CASSQVGTENTEAFF
TRBV27	.	.	14	TRBJ1-5	TGTGCCAGCAGTCTCACAGGTGGCGGTCAGCCCCAGCATTTT	CASSLTGGGQPQHF